These T cell receptor beta chains were read from a single sample in a study of blood T cell repertoires in COVID-19. Assay: immunoSEQ multiplex PCR; the TCRdb copy retains only in-frame clones and omits some. Of a few hundred thousand clones in the sample, around nine tenths were seen once. Sequencing used PBMCs or T cells enriched from blood (not recorded which). The receptors here all came from a woman aged 60-70 years who had recovered from COVID-19. CDR3s include the opening cysteine and the closing phenylalanine or tryptophan. A D gene is named only where the DNA matches it firmly. Some rows mark clone size as missing; the rest say once, few, many or name a class of expanded clone.

J,size,V,D,DNA,CDR3
TRBJ1-1,.,TRBV3-1/TRBV3-2,.,TGTGCCAGCAGCTTCGGCAGCGTTCCGGGGACTGAAGCTTTCTTT,CASSFGSVPGTEAFF
TRBJ2-1,few,TRBV9,TRBD2,TGTGCCAGCAGCGTTAGCGGGAGAGGAGCCGATGAGCAGTTCTTC,CASSVSGRGADEQFF
TRBJ2-7,.,TRBV29-1,.,TGCAGCGTTGTGGGGAGAGGGTCCTACGAGCAGTACTTC,CSVVGRGSYEQYF
TRBJ1-3,.,TRBV7-2,.,TGTGCCAGCAGCTTAGGCGGGGGTGGAGTCCCCTCTGGAAACACCATATATTTT,CASSLGGGGVPSGNTIYF
TRBJ1-5,.,TRBV28,.,TGTGCCAGCAGCCAGACACAGGGACTAAATCAGCCCCAGCATTTT,CASSQTQGLNQPQHF
TRBJ1-5,.,TRBV2,TRBD1,TGTGCCAGCACCGGTTGGACAGGAAATCAGCCCCAGCATTTT,CASTGWTGNQPQHF
TRBJ1-1,.,TRBV5-8,TRBD1,TGTGCCAGCAGCCCCACGGGGGTCAGGGGGAAAGCTTTCTTT,CASSPTGVRGKAFF
TRBJ1-2,.,TRBV30,TRBD1,TGTGCCTGGAGTGACAGGGGCCGGTACACCTTC,CAWSDRGRYTF
TRBJ1-5,.,TRBV28,.,TGTGCCAGCAGTTATCCCCCCGGTAGCAATCAGCCCCAGCATTTT,CASSYPPGSNQPQHF
TRBJ2-7,.,TRBV6-4,TRBD2,TGTGCCAGCAGTGCCCATTTGGGGGGGTACTTGTGGGAGCAGTACTTC,CASSAHLGGYLWEQYF
TRBJ1-2,.,TRBV5-1,.,TGCGCCAGCAGCTTGTGGCAAGGAGGAGGCTACACCTTC,CASSLWQGGGYTF
TRBJ2-5,.,TRBV9,.,TGTGCCAGCAGCCCCCGCCCCGGGACTGCAGGGGGAGAGACCCAGTACTTC,CASSPRPGTAGGETQYF
TRBJ2-5,.,TRBV7-9,.,TGTGCCAGCAGCTTATATTTCGGGGATGGAGAGACCCAGTACTTC,CASSLYFGDGETQYF
TRBJ1-2,once,TRBV11-2,TRBD1,TGTGCCAGCAGCCCTCGCCCGGGACAGGGGGCAGTCTATGGCTACACCTTC,CASSPRPGQGAVYGYTF
TRBJ2-1,.,TRBV21-1,.,TGTGCCAGCAGTAACAGCGGGAGGGGGGATGAGCAGTTCTTC,CASSNSGRGDEQFF
TRBJ1-5,.,TRBV10-3,.,TGTGCCATCATCGGAAGGGAGGTTCCCAACAATCAGCCCCAGCATTTT,CAIIGREVPNNQPQHF
TRBJ1-1,.,TRBV10-3,TRBD1,TGTGCCATCAGTGAACTAGACAGGGCCGGCACTGAAGCTTTCTTT,CAISELDRAGTEAFF
TRBJ2-1,.,TRBV19,TRBD2,TGTGCCAGTAGTATTGGGGCGGGGGCCTACAATGAGCAGTTCTTC,CASSIGAGAYNEQFF
TRBJ2-2,.,TRBV12-3/TRBV12-4,.,TGTGCCTCCACGCCGGGGAACACCGGGGAGCTGTTTTTT,CASTPGNTGELFF
TRBJ1-6,.,TRBV29-1,.,TGCAGCGTGAGGGGCGCGGGACCTAATTCACCCCTCCACTTT,CSVRGAGPNSPLHF